This T cell receptor beta chain originates from a study of T cell repertoires in cytomegalovirus infection. Trimming removed 3 bases from V and 4 bases from J, with 13 bases in between. The germline V gene has CDR1 SQVTM and CDR2 ANQGSEA. The CDR3 loop spans 14 amino acids. TCRdb re-derived calls from the reads in MiXCR, one entry per CDR3 protein. Here the sample spans a few hundred thousand distinct CDR3 sequences, almost 40% being singletons. A remark on this clonotype: Its antigen is currently unknown.

Sequencing was performed on cultured PBMCs, taken from culture after CMV antigen stimulation. The clonotype originates from a human donor in good health (CMV status not recorded). Some clones in this sample may be carry-over from other donors' samples. This chain connects TRBV29-1 to TRBJ2-1; D is unresolved. The CDR3: CSVDLTDRYNEQFF. The CDR3 nucleotides are TGCAGCGTTGACCTCACCGACCGTTACAATGAGCAGTTCTTC.